This is a list of T cell receptor beta chains from one sample in a study of T cells in localized non-small cell lung cancer. The data were produced by immunoSEQ multiplex PCR, yet TCRdb's version contains in-frame clones alone and is incomplete. The sample includes 2,700 or so clones, roughly 24% of them seen just once. The source material was lung tumor tissue, sampled before any cancer treatment. The receptor set was obtained from a male donor aged 60 or over with stage I lung adenocarcinoma. Both conserved end residues are part of each CDR3. The D gene is left open where the match is weak. Size tells how often a clone was seen (once, few, many) or the class of an expanded clone, and some rows leave it out.

clone size	D gene	J gene	V gene	CDR3 DNA	CDR3 protein
few	-	TRBJ2-3	TRBV11-3	TGTGCCAGCAGTTTTCCTGGCTATAAAGAAGATACGCAGTATTTT	CASSFPGYKEDTQYF
few	-	TRBJ2-7	TRBV11-3	TGTGCCAGCAGCTTTGTAGACTCCTCCTACGAGCAGTACTTC	CASSFVDSSYEQYF
-	TRBD1	TRBJ2-7	TRBV19	TGTGCCAGTAGTTCGGGACAGGGCGACGAGCAGTACTTC	CASSSGQGDEQYF
-	TRBD1	TRBJ1-2	TRBV30	TGTGCCTGGACCAAACTTAGGACAGGGTTTACCTATGGCTACACCTTC	CAWTKLRTGFTYGYTF
medium-sized	-	TRBJ2-4	TRBV6-8	TGTGCCAGCAGCCCAGGGGTGAAAAACATTCAGTACTTC	CASSPGVKNIQYF
medium-sized	TRBD1	TRBJ1-1	TRBV6-8	TGTGCCAGCCAGAAACAGGGGAATGAACCTGAAGCTTTCTTT	CASQKQGNEPEAFF
-	TRBD1	TRBJ2-7	TRBV11-3	TGTGCCAGCAGCCCCTCTGGGACAGGGACCTACGAGCAGTACTTC	CASSPSGTGTYEQYF
few	TRBD1	TRBJ1-2	TRBV6-8	TGTGCCAGCAGCCTACGCGACAGGGATGGCTACACCTTC	CASSLRDRDGYTF
-	-	TRBJ2-7	TRBV6-8	TGTGCCAGCAGTGATGCGTGGTCTGACGCGACCGCCTCCTACGAGCAGTACTTC	CASSDAWSDATASYEQYF
-	-	TRBJ2-3	TRBV22-1	TGTGCCAGCAGAGATCGAGCGGGTGGCACAGATACGCAGTATTTT	CASRDRAGGTDTQYF
-	-	TRBJ1-3	TRBV9	TGTGCCAGCAGTGAGGGGCCTGGAAACACCATATATTTT	CASSEGPGNTIYF
few	-	TRBJ1-1	TRBV18	TGTGCCAGCTCACCACCAGTTAGGGGGACGAAGGCCCCCGGAGCTTTCTTT	CASSPPVRGTKAPGAFF
few	TRBD2	TRBJ2-7	TRBV11-3	TGTGCCAGCAGCCGGAGGGGGACTAGCGGGGATTCCTACGAGCAGTACTTC	CASSRRGTSGDSYEQYF
few	-	TRBJ1-1	TRBV6-8	TGTGCCAGCAACCTTTCAGGGAACACTGAAGCTTTCTTT	CASNLSGNTEAFF
medium-sized	-	TRBJ2-7	TRBV11-3	TGTGCCAGCAGCCCGGGATTCCAAACTGGGGAGCAGTACTTC	CASSPGFQTGEQYF
medium-sized	TRBD2	TRBJ2-1	TRBV11-3	TGTGCCAGCAGCTTCGGGAGGAGGAAATACAATGAGCAGTTCTTC	CASSFGRRKYNEQFF
few	TRBD1	TRBJ1-1	TRBV6-8	TGTGCCAGCACCCTACAGGGGCACACTGAAGCTTTCTTT	CASTLQGHTEAFF
-	-	TRBJ1-3	TRBV11-3	TGTGCCAGCAGCCCCCTGGACTCTGGAAACACCATATATTTT	CASSPLDSGNTIYF
few	TRBD1	TRBJ1-4	TRBV6-8	TGTGCCAGCAGGAAGGGGACAGGGCAAGAAAAACTGTTTTTT	CASRKGTGQEKLFF
-	-	TRBJ1-2	TRBV9	TGTGCCAGCAGCGCTACAGGGAAGGGAGGCTACACCTTC	CASSATGKGGYTF
-	-	TRBJ1-1	TRBV30	TGTGCCTGGAACCCTCCCCCTACTCCCTGGGCTTTCTTT	CAWNPPPTPWAFF
-	TRBD1	TRBJ2-3	TRBV18	TGTGCCAGCTCACCAAATAGGAAACAGGGGTGGACAGATACGCAGTATTTT	CASSPNRKQGWTDTQYF
medium-sized	TRBD1	TRBJ1-6	TRBV28	TGTGCCACCCGACAGGGGAATAATTCACCCCTCCACTTT	CATRQGNNSPLHF
-	-	TRBJ2-3	TRBV18	TGTGCCAGCTCAGACGCTGCTCGACAGGGAGGTACGCAGTATTTT	CASSDAARQGGTQYF
-	-	TRBJ2-2	TRBV29-1	TGCAGCGTTGGCAGGGGGGAAGGCGGGGAGCTGTTTTTT	CSVGRGEGGELFF
few	TRBD2	TRBJ2-3	TRBV2	TGTGCCAGCAGCGTAGTGTCCAGCGGGGGTGATACGCAGTATTTT	CASSVVSSGGDTQYF